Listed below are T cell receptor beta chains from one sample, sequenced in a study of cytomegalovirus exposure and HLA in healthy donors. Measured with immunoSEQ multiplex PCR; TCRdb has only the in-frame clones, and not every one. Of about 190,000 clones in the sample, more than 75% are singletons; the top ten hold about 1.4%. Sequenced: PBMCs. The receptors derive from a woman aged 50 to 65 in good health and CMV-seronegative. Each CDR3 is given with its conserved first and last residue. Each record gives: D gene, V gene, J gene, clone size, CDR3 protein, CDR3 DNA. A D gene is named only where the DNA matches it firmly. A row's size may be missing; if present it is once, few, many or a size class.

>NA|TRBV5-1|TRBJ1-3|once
CASSLHPRGSSGNTIYF
TGCGCCAGCAGCTTACATCCTCGGGGGAGCTCTGGAAACACCATATATTTT
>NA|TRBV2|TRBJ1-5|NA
CASKGDLNQPQHF
TGTGCCAGCAAGGGGGACCTCAATCAGCCCCAGCATTTT
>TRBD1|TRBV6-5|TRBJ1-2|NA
CASSYSGQGNYGYTF
TGTGCCAGCAGTTACTCGGGACAGGGGAACTATGGCTACACCTTC
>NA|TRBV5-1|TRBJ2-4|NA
CASSLSARGKNIQYF
TGCGCCAGCAGCTTGTCAGCCCGGGGTAAAAACATTCAGTACTTC
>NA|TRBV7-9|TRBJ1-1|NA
CASTRRQTEAFF
TGTGCCAGCACCCGTCGACAGACTGAAGCTTTCTTT
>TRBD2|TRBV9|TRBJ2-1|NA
CASSAGKGTGTSAYNEQFF
TGTGCCAGCAGCGCGGGGAAGGGGACCGGGACTAGCGCCTACAATGAGCAGTTCTTC
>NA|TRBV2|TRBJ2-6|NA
CASSSGSGANVLTF
TGTGCCAGCAGTTCAGGGTCGGGGGCCAACGTCCTGACTTTC
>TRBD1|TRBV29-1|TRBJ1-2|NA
CSVDGQVNYGYTF
TGCAGCGTTGACGGACAGGTTAACTATGGCTACACCTTC
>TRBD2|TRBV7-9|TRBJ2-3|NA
CASSWGGGRDTQYF
TGTGCCAGCAGCTGGGGAGGCGGGAGAGATACGCAGTATTTT
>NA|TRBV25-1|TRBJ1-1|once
CASSGPGYMNTEAFF
TGTGCCAGCAGTGGACCGGGTTACATGAACACTGAAGCTTTCTTT
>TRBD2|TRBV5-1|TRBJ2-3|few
CASSFNLAGGTDTQYF
TGCGCCAGCAGCTTTAACCTAGCGGGGGGCACAGATACGCAGTATTTT
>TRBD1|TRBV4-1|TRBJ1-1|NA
CASSQGQGASEAFF
TGCGCCAGCAGCCAAGGACAGGGGGCCTCTGAAGCTTTCTTT
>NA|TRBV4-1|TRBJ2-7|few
CASSHNPAGDYEQYF
TGCGCCAGCAGCCATAACCCTGCCGGGGACTACGAGCAGTACTTC
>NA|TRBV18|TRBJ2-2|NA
CASSPGQPYSGELFF
TGTGCCAGCTCACCGGGACAACCCTATTCCGGGGAGCTGTTTTTT
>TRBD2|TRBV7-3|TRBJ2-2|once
CASSLLASGIGNTGELFF
TGTGCCAGCAGCTTATTGGCTAGCGGGATCGGAAACACCGGGGAGCTGTTTTTT
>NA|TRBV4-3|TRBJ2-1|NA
CASSQVISQYNEQFF
TGCGCCAGCAGCCAAGTAATTAGCCAATACAATGAGCAGTTCTTC
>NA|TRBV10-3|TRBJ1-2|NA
CAISGGVLDYGYTF
TGTGCCATCAGTGGGGGGGTATTGGACTATGGCTACACCTTC
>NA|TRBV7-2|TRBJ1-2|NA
CASSRQGYGYTF
TGTGCCAGCAGCCGTCAGGGCTATGGCTACACCTTC
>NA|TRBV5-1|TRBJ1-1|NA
CASSLGSRTDQAFF
TGCGCCAGCAGCTTGGGGTCCCGGACAGACCAAGCTTTCTTT
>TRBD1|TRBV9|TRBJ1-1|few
CASSLDRAETEAFF
TGTGCCAGCAGCCTCGACAGGGCGGAGACTGAAGCTTTCTTT
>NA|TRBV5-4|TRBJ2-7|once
CASSLASSFVSF
TGTGCCAGCAGCTTGGCGTCAAGCTTTGTTTCGTTC
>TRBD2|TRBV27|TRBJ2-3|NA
CASSPRTSGRGTDTQYF
TGTGCCAGCAGTCCCCGGACTAGCGGGAGGGGCACAGATACGCAGTATTTT
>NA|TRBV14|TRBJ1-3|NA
CASSQVGAGSGNTIYF
TGTGCCAGCAGCCAAGTCGGTGCCGGGTCTGGAAACACCATATATTTT
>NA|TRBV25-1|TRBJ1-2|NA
CASSQRGSNYGYTF
TGTGCCAGCAGTCAGCGGGGTTCTAACTATGGCTACACCTTC
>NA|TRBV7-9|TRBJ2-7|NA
CASSPGAGVTYEQYF
TGTGCCAGCAGCCCCGGGGCAGGGGTGACCTACGAGCAGTACTTC